This T cell receptor beta chain derives from a study of T-cell reconstitution after alpha-beta-depleted transplantation in children. Researchers prepared the TCRbeta library using unique molecular identifiers, the study reports. TCRdb itself ran the PCR reads through MiXCR, one entry per CDR3 protein. The profile covers around 440,000 distinct CDR3 sequences, with around 15% appearing a single time and around 30% taken by the ten largest. This clonotype was counted only a few times. Antigen: not known. CDR3 length: 13 amino acids. Between the trimmed V and J ends, which lost 10 bases and 8 bases, there was a span of 20 bases. Germline V CDR1 and CDR2: MDHEN, SYDVKM. The study, taken as a whole, reports: Roughly two months post-transplant, alpha-beta T cells reportedly originated from several hundred graft clones that had expanded. After transplant, high TCRbeta diversity at day 60 in some patients arose from surviving recipient T cells and thymic progenitors.

This sequence was found in a boy less than two years old who had a stem cell transplant for Wiskott-Aldrich syndrome, so the T cells may come from the graft donor. The sample in question was PBMCs, mostly from graft donor cells, obtained 360 days after TCRalphabeta/CD19-depleted stem cell transplant. This sequence joins TRBV28 and TRBJ1-1; D remains unclear. The CDR3 DNA reads as TGTGCCACCACCGAGGGTGCCGTTGTGGAAGCTTTCTTT. Translated, it gives CATTEGAVVEAFF.